The 26 T cell receptor beta chains below come from one sample, sequenced in a study of cytomegalovirus exposure and HLA in healthy donors. Profiling relied on immunoSEQ multiplex PCR, and the TCRdb table lists in-frame clones only, not all of them. The data show under 70,000 clones, with approximately 90% seen just once and around 1.7% held by the top ten. Input material: PBMCs. The receptor set was obtained from a woman between 18 and 29 years old in good health and CMV-seronegative.

J is TRBJ2-6 and V is TRBV5-6; D unclear. V lost 3 bases and J 4 bases, leaving 11 bases between the germline ends. The CDR3 extends over 15 amino acids. The germline gives CDR1 SGHDT, CDR2 YYEEEE. CDR3 region: CASSWRNPGANVLTF. CDR3 coding DNA: TGTGCCAGCAGCTGGCGGAACCCCGGGGCCAACGTCCTGACTTTC.

The chain combines TRBV10-3 with TRBJ1-1; D unclear. The germline V gene has CDR1 ENHRY and CDR2 SYGVKD. This CDR3 comprises 14 residues. Trimming removed 2 bases from V and 0 bases from J, with 7 bases in between. This CDR3 is CAISESILNTEAFF. DNA for the CDR3: TGTGCCATCAGTGAGAGCATTTTGAACACTGAAGCTTTCTTT.

The J gene is TRBJ2-7, the V gene TRBV7-2, with D hard to call. CDR3 size: 14 residues. Germline CDR1 is SGHTA and CDR2 is FQGNSA. Deletions cut 2 bases from V and 1 base from J, with 9 bases between. CDR3 protein: CASSLFQESYEQYF. DNA for the CDR3: TGTGCCAGCAGCTTATTCCAGGAATCCTACGAGCAGTACTTC.

This chain uses TRBV6-1 with TRBJ2-3, with D possibly matching TRBD1 (6 bases). V lost 3 bases and J lost 2, with 12 bases in between. CDR3 size: 15 residues. Looked up from germline, CDR1 is MNHNS and CDR2 is SASEGT. CDR3 sequence: CASSESGTTTDTQYF. Here the CDR3 DNA reads TGTGCCAGCAGTGAGTCCGGGACAACCACAGATACGCAGTATTTT.

This clone was detected once. The chain has TRBV7-8 and TRBJ2-2; 7 bases line up with TRBD1. The J segment lost 5 bases and the V segment lost 5 bases, leaving 8 bases of the junction unmatched. The CDR3 runs to 15 residues. CDR1 is SGHVS, CDR2 FQNEAQ, per germline. CDR3 bases: TGTGCCAGCAGCATAACAGGGGATCGAACCGGGGAGCTGTTTTTT. It is translated as CASSITGDRTGELFF.

V gene TRBV9 combines with J gene TRBJ2-7; D is unresolved. Trimming shortened V by 0 bases and J by 1 base, and 8 bases separated the two germline ends. Germline CDR1 is SGDLS and CDR2 is YYNGEE. This CDR3 has 14 residues. The CDR3 region has the DNA TGTGCCAGCAGCGTAGCCCTAAGATCCTACGAGCAGTACTTC. Translated: CASSVALRSYEQYF.

The chain joins TRBV27 to TRBJ1-5; 7 bases align to TRBD1. The CDR3 runs to 17 residues. Looked up from germline, CDR1 is MNHEY and CDR2 is SMNVEV (reference sequence). After removal of 2 bases from V and 4 bases from J, the junction contained 11 bases not matched to a gene. In DNA, the CDR3 is TGTGCCAGCAGTTTAACCCGCTTAGGGGGCGGTAATCAGCCCCAGCATTTT. Encoded protein: CASSLTRLGGGNQPQHF.

This clone occurred a few times. The chain carries TRBV5-1 and TRBJ2-7, with D perhaps TRBD2 (5 bases). The CDR3 has 13 residues. Trimming stripped 4 bases from V and 9 bases from J, with 17 bases between. The germline V gene encodes CDR1 SGHRS and CDR2 YFSETQ. The DNA of the CDR3 is TGCGCCAGCAGCGAGCCATCGACGGGAAGGCAGTACTTC. Protein sequence: CASSEPSTGRQYF.

Turning to this clone: This sample includes further DNA sequences coding for the same CDR3. This rearrangement joins TRBV29-1 to TRBJ1-1; the D is unclear. Germline V gives CDR1 SQVTM, CDR2 ANQGSEA. This CDR3 comprises 13 residues. With 7 bases removed from V and 2 bases from J, the gap between germline ends came to 14 bases. The CDR3 here is CSAAEGTNTEAFF. For the CDR3, the DNA is TGCAGCGCAGCAGAGGGTACAAACACTGAAGCTTTCTTT.

J is TRBJ2-5 and V is TRBV18; 10 bases map to TRBD2. Germline V gene lookup returns CDR1 KGHSH and CDR2 LQKENI. The V gene end was trimmed by 6 bases and the J gene end by 5 bases; junction bases not matched to a gene: 18. There are 18 residues in the CDR3. The CDR3 spells CASSTGVRAGGLIETQYF. The CDR3 region has the DNA TGTGCCAGCTCGACCGGGGTGCGAGCGGGAGGGCTGATTGAGACCCAGTACTTC.

The J gene is TRBJ1-2, the V gene TRBV28; D perhaps matches TRBD1 (6 bases). CDR1 and CDR2 (germline): MDHEN, SYDVKM. Between the trimmed V and J ends, which lost 6 bases and 8 bases, there was a span of 16 bases. This CDR3 has 13 residues. CDR3: CASSPAGAKGYTF. DNA of the CDR3: TGTGCCAGCAGCCCCGCAGGGGCTAAAGGCTACACCTTC.

This clone was detected a few times. The chain links TRBV5-1 to TRBJ1-2; TRBD1 might be the D (5 bases). Germline V lookup: CDR1 SGHRS, CDR2 YFSETQ. V shed 4 bases and J shed 3 bases, with 16 bases lying between them. The length of the CDR3 is 15 residues. The CDR3 region is CASSPRSGSDYGYTF. The CDR3 DNA sequence: TGCGCCAGCAGCCCTCGATCAGGGTCAGACTATGGCTACACCTTC. Supplemented by reference TRBV5-1 and TRBJ1-2, the full variable domain reads KAGVTQTPRYLIKTRGQQVTLSCSPISGHRSVSWYQQTPGQGLQFLFEYFSETQRNKGNFPGRFSGRQFSNSRSEMNVSTLELGDSALYLCASSPRSGSDYGYTFGSGTRLTVV.

The chain couples TRBV7-6 to TRBJ1-2; D not certain. Germline V lookup: CDR1 SGHVS, CDR2 FNYEAQ. V lost 4 bases to trimming and J lost 2 bases, with 11 bases between them. This CDR3 has 14 residues. The DNA of the CDR3 is TGTGCCAGCAGCTCCCGGGGAGCCAACTATGGCTACACCTTC. Translated, it gives CASSSRGANYGYTF.

The chain joins TRBV5-1 to TRBJ2-5; D possibly corresponds to TRBD2 (6 bases). CDR3 length: 15 amino acids. Germline CDR1 SGHRS, CDR2 YFSETQ. Between the trimmed V and J ends, which lost 5 bases and 5 bases, there was a span of 19 bases. DNA of the CDR3: TGCGCCAGCAGACGCAGTGGGGGGTTTGGGGAGACCCAGTACTTC. This gives the protein CASRRSGGFGETQYF.

This chain connects TRBV19 to TRBJ2-1; D perhaps matches TRBD2 (6 bases). The CDR3 consists of 15 residues. Trimming left V 7 bases short and J 1 base short, with 14 bases between. In germline, CDR1 is LNHDA, CDR2 SQIVND (reference sequence). CDR3 nucleotides: TGTGCCAGTACCGATCGCGGGATGTCCTACAATGAGCAGTTCTTC. Translation gives CASTDRGMSYNEQFF.

This sequence joins TRBV15 and TRBJ1-1; no clear D gene. Trimming took off 0 bases at V and 4 bases at J, with 9 bases between the two ends. Germline lookup yields CDR1 LNHNV and CDR2 YYDKDF (reference sequence). This CDR3 has 14 residues. In DNA, the CDR3 is TGTGCCACCAGCAGAGATGGGCGGGCCACTGAAGCTTTCTTT. Amino acids: CATSRDGRATEAFF.

This chain links TRBV19 with TRBJ2-5; tentatively, D is TRBD2 (6 bases). The CDR3 length is 14 residues. CDR1 and CDR2 from the germline V gene are LNHDA and SQIVND (reference sequence). Trimming shortened V by 1 base and J by 2 bases, and 8 bases separated the two germline ends. CDR3 nucleotide sequence: TGTGCCAGTAGTATAGGGGACTTTCAAGAGACCCAGTACTTC. Protein sequence: CASSIGDFQETQYF. Full variable domain (rest looked up from reference TRBV19 and TRBJ2-5): DGGITQSPKYLFRKEGQNVTLSCEQNLNHDAMYWYRQDPGQGLRLIYYSQIVNDFQKGDIAEGYSVSREKKESFPLTVTSAQKNPTAFYLCASSIGDFQETQYFGPGTRLLVL.

The chain employs TRBV27 and TRBJ2-5; the D gene is possibly TRBD2 (6 bases). Germline loops: CDR1 MNHEY, CDR2 SMNVEV (reference sequence). The CDR3 has 14 amino acids. The V and J ends lost 4 bases and 4 bases respectively, with 13 bases between them. The CDR3, as DNA: TGTGCCAGCAGTTCCCGAGGAGGGGCAGAGACCCAGTACTTC. Amino acids: CASSSRGGAETQYF.

The V call is TRBV7-2, the J call TRBJ2-2; the match to TRBD2 covers 7 bases. Trimming removed 4 bases from V and 6 bases from J; junction bases left unmatched: 11. Germline V gene sequence: CDR1 SGHTA, CDR2 FQGNSA. The CDR3 has 16 residues. CDR3 amino acids: CASSWGGRQGSGELFF. The CDR3 DNA sequence: TGTGCCAGCAGCTGGGGGGGGAGGCAAGGGTCCGGGGAGCTGTTTTTT.

The genes are TRBV30 and TRBJ1-5, with 10 bases lining up with TRBD1. CDR1 and CDR2 from the germline V gene are GTSNPN and SVGIG (reference sequence). V was clipped by 4 bases and J by 5 bases; unmatched bases: 5. The CDR3 spans 14 residues. The CDR3 region is CAWNRQGADQPQHF. CDR3 in DNA: TGTGCCTGGAACCGACAGGGGGCTGATCAGCCCCAGCATTTT. The full variable domain, rest sourced from reference TRBV30 and TRBJ1-5, is SQTIHQWPATLVQPVGSPLSLECTVEGTSNPNLYWYRQAAGRGLQLLFYSVGIGQISSEVPQNLSASRPQDRQFILSSKKLLLSDSGFYLCAWNRQGADQPQHFGDGTRLSIL.

V is TRBV2 and J is TRBJ2-5; 10 bases fit TRBD2. The V and J ends lost 2 bases and 5 bases, in that order; junction bases with no gene match: 5. Germline V CDR1 and CDR2: SNHLY, FYNNEI. CDR3 length equals 15 residues. The chain's CDR3 is CASSELLAGDETQYF. DNA of the CDR3: TGTGCCAGCAGTGAACTCCTAGCGGGGGATGAGACCCAGTACTTC.

The V gene is TRBV7-9, the J gene TRBJ2-1; the match to TRBD2 covers 16 bases. The CDR3 length is 17 residues. Germline values: CDR1 SEHNR, CDR2 FQNEAQ (reference sequence). Losses at the gene ends were 1 base for V and 8 bases for J; bases not matched to a gene: 5. CDR3 nucleotide sequence: TGTGCCAGCAGCTTAGGGCTGGGACTAGCGGGGGGGCATGAGCAGTTCTTC. The encoded protein is CASSLGLGLAGGHEQFF.

This clone showed up just a few times. V gene TRBV25-1 combines with J gene TRBJ1-2; D not resolved. Germline V gives CDR1 MGHDK, CDR2 SYGVNS. The CDR3 has 15 residues. The germline V and J ends were trimmed by 1 base and 4 bases, with 13 bases remaining between them. The CDR3 nucleotides read TGTGCCAGCAGTGAATGGGAGGGTTGGGTCTATGGCTACACCTTC. It yields the protein CASSEWEGWVYGYTF.

The rearrangement links TRBV5-1 to TRBJ1-3; 7 bases line up with TRBD1. CDR1 SGHRS and CDR2 YFSETQ come from the germline V gene. The CDR3 is 17 amino acids. V shed 4 bases and J 0 bases; nucleotides not matched to a gene: 10. The CDR3 loop reads CASSPGQLIVSGNTIYF. CDR3 bases: TGCGCCAGCAGCCCGGGACAGTTAATAGTCTCTGGAAACACCATATATTTT.

The chain combines TRBV28 with TRBJ1-5; TRBD1 might be the D (6 bases). The V and J ends lost 5 bases and 6 bases respectively, with 17 bases between them. The CDR3 runs 15 residues. Per the germline V gene, CDR1 is MDHEN and CDR2 is SYDVKM. CDR3 protein: CASSTIDRSGQPQHF. DNA for the CDR3: TGTGCCAGCAGTACAATTGACAGGTCCGGTCAGCCCCAGCATTTT.

The rearrangement links TRBV7-8 to TRBJ2-1, with D hard to call. Trimming left V 3 bases short and J 6 bases short, with 9 bases between. This CDR3 has 13 residues. Germline V lookup: CDR1 SGHVS, CDR2 FQNEAQ. CDR3 in amino acids: CASSFQAPNEQFF. CDR3 coding DNA: TGTGCCAGCAGCTTCCAGGCCCCCAATGAGCAGTTCTTC.